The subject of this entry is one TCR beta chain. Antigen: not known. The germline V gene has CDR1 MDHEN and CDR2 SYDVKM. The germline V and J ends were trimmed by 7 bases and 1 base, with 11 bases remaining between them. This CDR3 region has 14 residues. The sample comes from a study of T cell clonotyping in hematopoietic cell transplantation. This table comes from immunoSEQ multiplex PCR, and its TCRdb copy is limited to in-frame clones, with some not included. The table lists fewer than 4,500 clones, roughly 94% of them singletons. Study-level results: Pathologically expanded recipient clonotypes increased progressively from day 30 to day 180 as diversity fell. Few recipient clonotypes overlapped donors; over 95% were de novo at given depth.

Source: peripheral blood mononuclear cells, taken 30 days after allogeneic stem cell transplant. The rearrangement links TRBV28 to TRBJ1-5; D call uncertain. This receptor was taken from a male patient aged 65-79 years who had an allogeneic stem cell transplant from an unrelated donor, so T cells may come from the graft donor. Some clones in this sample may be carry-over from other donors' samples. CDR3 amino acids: CASNPNGSNQPQHF. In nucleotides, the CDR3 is TGTGCCAGCAACCCAAACGGAAGCAATCAGCCCCAGCATTTT. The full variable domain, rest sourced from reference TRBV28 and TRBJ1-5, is DVKVTQSSRYLVKRTGEKVFLECVQDMDHENMFWYRQDPGLGLRLIYFSYDVKMKEKGDIPEGYSVSREKKERFSLILESASTNQTSMYLCASNPNGSNQPQHFGDGTRLSIL.